This T cell receptor beta chain was recorded in a study of blood T cell repertoires in COVID-19. Study information: Spain, Italy and the United States supplied samples that represented acute and convalescent COVID-19.

Recovery meant two consecutive negative NP/OP PCR tests, professional clearance, or resolved symptoms. Losses at the gene ends were 3 bases for V and 6 bases for J; bases not matched to a gene: 9. CDR1 SGHTA and CDR2 FQGNSA come from the germline V gene. The CDR3 extends over 15 amino acids. Per the original data handling: Nucleated cell number was recorded as an estimate derived from reference gene primer amplification. TCRdb's copy holds only in-frame clones and misses some; the assay was immunoSEQ multiplex PCR. D and trimming were read from the DNA, whereas the V and J calls and clone size are those reported in that table. Of roughly 520,000 clones listed, over 75% are singletons.

Sequencing was carried out using PBMCs or T cells enriched from blood (not recorded which). This chain joins TRBV7-2 and TRBJ1-2; 8 bases line up with TRBD1. The sequence was collected from a woman in her thirties or forties who had recovered from COVID-19. The CDR3 DNA reads as TGTGCCAGCAGCTTGAACCGACAGGGGTTAGATGGCTACACCTTC. This codes for CASSLNRQGLDGYTF.